These 27 T cell receptor beta chains share one sample of origin, sequenced in a study of beta chain features in type 1 diabetes. The antigens of these receptors remain unknown. Expressed TCRB transcripts were sequenced because the entire RNA isolate underwent reverse transcription. The data were produced by immunoSEQ multiplex PCR, yet TCRdb's version contains in-frame clones alone and is incomplete. The table records roughly 700,000 clones, around an eighth of them present only once. Notes on the study in general: Type 1 diabetes patients had TCRB CDR3s that were shorter (moderately but significantly so) in all four CD4+ subsets.

The specimen sequenced was naive CD4+ T cells from blood. The receptors were gathered from a man between 18 and 29 years old with type 1 diabetes.

The chain employs TRBV27 and TRBJ2-1; TRBD2 might be the D (5 bases). This CDR3 has 15 amino acids. Between the trimmed V and J ends, which lost 5 bases and 0 bases, there was a span of 11 bases. Germline V gene lookup returns CDR1 MNHEY and CDR2 SMNVEV (reference sequence). The chain's CDR3 is CASSERSPSYNEQFF. CDR3 coding DNA: TGTGCCAGCAGTGAGCGGAGCCCCTCCTACAATGAGCAGTTCTTC.

This clone has only a few counts. The gene calls are TRBV14 and TRBJ1-1; D ambiguous. Between the trimmed V and J ends, which lost 2 bases and 4 bases, there was a span of 8 bases. CDR3 length: 13 residues. Germline V gives CDR1 SGHDN, CDR2 FVKESK. CDR3 amino acids: CASSQNVATEAFF. CDR3 in DNA: TGTGCCAGCAGCCAAAACGTGGCCACTGAAGCTTTCTTT.

This clone occurred a few times. This chain joins TRBV19 and TRBJ1-2, with D hard to call. Trimming removed 10 bases at V and 3 bases at J, with 18 bases between. This CDR3 region has 14 residues. Germline values: CDR1 LNHDA, CDR2 SQIVND (reference sequence). The CDR3 DNA follows: TGTGCCACCACCGACTGGGCAGATCACTATGGCTACACCTTC. Translating gives CATTDWADHYGYTF.

This clone turned up a few times. The chain joins TRBV5-4 to TRBJ1-4; D call uncertain. The CDR3 sequence is 14 residues long. CDR1 SGHNT and CDR2 YYREEE come from the germline V gene (reference sequence). The ends were cut back, 4 bases at V and 7 bases at J, with 14 bases in the middle. CDR3 sequence reads: CASSLDKNGEKLFF. DNA for the CDR3: TGTGCCAGCAGCCTCGACAAAAACGGTGAAAAACTGTTTTTT. The full variable domain, in which reference TRBV5-4 and TRBJ1-4 provide the parts outside the CDR3, is ETGVTQSPTHLIKTRGQQVTLRCSSQSGHNTVSWYQQALGQGPQFIFQYYREEENGRGNFPPRFSGLQFPNYSSELNVNALELDDSALYLCASSLDKNGEKLFFGSGTQLSVL.

This chain links TRBV7-8 with TRBJ1-5; TRBD1 aligns across 10 bases. V lost 6 bases and J lost 7; bases outside the gene matches: 6. The CDR3 totals 14 residues. Germline assignment: CDR1 SGHVS and CDR2 FQNEAQ. CDR3 amino acids: CASSPGTGAQPQHF. For the CDR3, the DNA is TGTGCCAGCAGTCCCGGGACAGGGGCGCAGCCCCAGCATTTT.

This clone turned up a few times. J is TRBJ1-2 and V is TRBV15; no clear D. Trimming cost V 0 bases and J 7 bases, with 9 bases left between them. The germline gives CDR1 LNHNV, CDR2 YYDKDF (reference sequence). This CDR3 contains 13 residues. The CDR3 nucleotides read TGTGCCACCAGCAGAGATCCAAGTTCTGGCTACACCTTC. This sequence encodes CATSRDPSSGYTF.

This clone has only a few counts. The CDR3 spells CASSQRHTAESLETGGHNSPLHF. The CDR3 nucleotides read TGCGCCAGCAGTCAGCGCCATACCGCGGAGAGTTTAGAGACAGGGGGTCATAATTCACCCCTCCACTTT. V usage is TRBV23-1 and J usage is TRBJ1-6, with 9 bases identical to TRBD1. TRBV23-1 is labeled an ORF, and its function is uncertain. Unmatched junction bases numbered 26, after V lost 3 bases and J lost 5 bases. CDR3 length equals 23 residues.

The rearrangement links TRBV5-6 to TRBJ2-2; D not certain. In germline, CDR1 is SGHDT, CDR2 YYEEEE. The CDR3 sequence is 15 residues long. V dropped 4 bases and J dropped 6 bases, with 16 bases sitting between them. CDR3 protein: CASSGLEGFAGELFF. The CDR3 nucleotides read TGTGCCAGCAGCGGCCTCGAAGGGTTCGCCGGGGAGCTGTTTTTT.

This clone has only a few counts. The rearrangement joins TRBV19 to TRBJ1-1; possible D gene TRBD1, 5 bases. The germline gives CDR1 LNHDA, CDR2 SQIVND (reference sequence). The length of the CDR3 is 14 residues. With 5 bases removed from V and 0 bases from J, the gap between germline ends came to 10 bases. This chain's CDR3 is CASSRGRLNTEAFF. CDR3 bases: TGTGCCAGTAGTCGGGGACGGCTGAACACTGAAGCTTTCTTT.

This clone was recorded a few times. The rearrangement joins TRBV6-5 to TRBJ2-5; D is ambiguous. Trimming took off 6 bases at V and 1 base at J, with 9 bases between the two ends. This CDR3 is built from 13 residues. Per germline, CDR1 MNHEY and CDR2 SVGAGI. The CDR3 DNA reads as TGTGCCAGCAGAAACACACCCCAAGAGACCCAGTACTTC. Residues: CASRNTPQETQYF.

This clone was seen more than once but under ten times. This chain joins TRBV7-9 and TRBJ2-3; TRBD2 matches 11 bases. Germline assignment: CDR1 SEHNR and CDR2 FQNEAQ (reference sequence). This CDR3 spans 15 amino acids. V was clipped by 4 bases and J by 9 bases; unmatched bases: 9. The chain's CDR3 is CASSSTSGGLPTQYF. The CDR3 nucleotides read TGTGCCAGCAGCTCCACTAGCGGGGGACTCCCCACGCAGTATTTT.

This clone was seen a handful of times. V usage is TRBV12-5 and J usage is TRBJ2-5; 7 bases are a match to TRBD1. There are 14 residues in the CDR3. Germline V lookup: CDR1 LGHNT, CDR2 FRNRAP. The junction had 11 bases not matched to a gene; V was cut back by 6 bases and J by 7 bases. CDR3 region: CASGAPQGWGTQYF. In nucleotides, the CDR3 is TGTGCTAGTGGGGCCCCACAGGGGTGGGGGACCCAGTACTTC. The entire variable domain, with the rest obtained from reference TRBV12-5 and TRBJ2-5, is as follows: DARVTQTPRHKVTEMGQEVTMRCQPILGHNTVFWYRQTMMQGLELLAYFRNRAPLDDSGMPKDRFSAEMPDATLATLKIQPSEPRDSAVYFCASGAPQGWGTQYFGPGTRLLVL.

The DNA of the CDR3 is TGTGCCAGCCGGGACACGAACACCGGGGAGCTGTTTTTT. Protein: CASRDTNTGELFF. The chain has TRBV6-5 and TRBJ2-2; tentatively, D is TRBD1 (6 bases). The CDR3 has 13 amino acids. Germline loops: CDR1 MNHEY, CDR2 SVGAGI. Trimming shortened V by 8 bases and J by 0 bases, and 7 bases separated the two germline ends.

This CDR3 is CASSQVGRGFAFDTQYF. For the CDR3, the DNA is TGCGCCAGCAGCCAAGTAGGCAGGGGATTCGCATTTGATACGCAGTATTTT. The chain uses TRBV4-1 and TRBJ2-3; possible D gene TRBD1, 6 bases. The CDR3 length is 17 residues. V was pared by 1 base and J by 6 bases, with 20 bases between. Germline values: CDR1 MGHRA, CDR2 YSYEKL.

The J gene is TRBJ2-3, the V gene TRBV11-3, with TRBD2 identical over 9 bases. After removal of 5 bases from V and 2 bases from J, the junction contained 8 bases not matched to a gene. CDR3 length: 16 residues. Germline V gives CDR1 SGHNT, CDR2 YENEEA. Written as DNA, the CDR3 is TGTGCCAGCAGCCCCACTAGCGGGCGATACACAGATACGCAGTATTTT. Translated: CASSPTSGRYTDTQYF.

This clone was seen a few times. The rearrangement joins TRBV6-5 to TRBJ1-6, with 7 bases matching TRBD1. This CDR3 is built from 15 residues. Trimming at V came to 6 bases and at J to 7 bases, leaving 9 bases not matched to a gene. Germline loops: CDR1 MNHEY, CDR2 SVGAGI. The CDR3 region has the DNA TGTGCCAGCAGAAGGAGACAGGGTGGAAATTCACCCCTCCACTTT. Its translation is CASRRRQGGNSPLHF.

This clone has just one count. The chain uses TRBV5-6 and TRBJ1-3, with D maybe TRBD1 (5 bases). Looked up from germline, CDR1 is SGHDT and CDR2 is YYEEEE. The V and J ends lost 0 bases and 0 bases respectively, with 10 bases between them. The CDR3 covers 16 residues. DNA of the CDR3: TGTGCCAGCAGCTTGGGAGGGGCCAGCTCTGGAAACACCATATATTTT. Its protein product is CASSLGGASSGNTIYF.

This clone has just a few counts. The chain employs TRBV10-1 and TRBJ1-2; D remains unclear. Trimming shortened V by 0 bases and J by 6 bases, and 8 bases separated the two germline ends. The V gene's germline CDR1 is WNHNN and CDR2 SYGVQD (reference sequence). The CDR3 runs 13 residues. CDR3 region: CASSESGGNGYTF. In DNA form, the CDR3 reads TGCGCCAGCAGTGAGTCGGGAGGGAATGGCTACACCTTC.

This clone was seen a few times. Other DNA sequences within the sample encode an identical CDR3. The rearrangement joins TRBV5-6 to TRBJ2-7, with D hard to call. The V end lost 0 bases, the J end lost 7 bases, and 5 bases lay between the germline ends. This CDR3 contains 11 residues. Germline CDR1 and CDR2: SGHDT and YYEEEE. The chain's CDR3 is CASSLVAEQYF. In DNA form, the CDR3 reads TGTGCCAGCAGCTTGGTTGCGGAGCAGTACTTC.

This clone came up a few times. The rearrangement joins TRBV6-1 to TRBJ1-2, with 7 nucleotides matching TRBD1. The CDR3 runs to 16 residues. The germline CDR1 and CDR2 sequences are MNHNS and SASEGT. The V gene end was trimmed by 5 bases and the J gene end by 4 bases; junction bases not matched to a gene: 13. CDR3 in amino acids: CASSKGGPPTVYGYTF. The CDR3 DNA reads TGTGCCAGCAGTAAAGGGGGCCCACCCACAGTCTATGGCTACACCTTC.

This clone was picked up a small number of times. Other DNA sequences of this sample code for an identical CDR3. J is TRBJ2-2 and V is TRBV5-4; D gene uncertain. CDR3 length: 12 amino acids. Looked up from germline, CDR1 is SGHNT and CDR2 is YYREEE (reference sequence). The V end lost 4 bases, the J end lost 7 bases, and 8 bases lay between the germline ends. The CDR3 sequence: CASSLPGGELFF. The CDR3 bases are TGTGCCAGCAGCCTCCCGGGCGGGGAGCTGTTTTTT.

This clone was seen more than once but under ten times. This chain uses TRBV28 with TRBJ2-5, with D tentatively TRBD1 or TRBD2 (6 bases each). The CDR3 has 15 amino acids. V was cut by 3 bases and J by 5 bases, with 16 bases left in between. Germline assignment: CDR1 MDHEN and CDR2 SYDVKM. CDR3 sequence: CASSFSGANPETQYF. The CDR3, as DNA: TGTGCCAGCAGTTTCTCGGGGGCGAATCCCGAGACCCAGTACTTC.

The J gene is TRBJ2-2, the V gene TRBV30, with D tentatively TRBD1 (5 bases). With 0 bases removed from V and 2 bases from J, the gap between germline ends came to 10 bases. The CDR3 is made up of 15 amino acids. The V gene's germline CDR1 is GTSNPN and CDR2 SVGIG (reference sequence). This CDR3 reads CAWSVGVVNTGELFF. Written as DNA, the CDR3 is TGTGCCTGGAGTGTAGGGGTGGTTAACACCGGGGAGCTGTTTTTT.

V gene TRBV7-9 combines with J gene TRBJ1-5, with D possibly TRBD1 on 5 matching bases. Germline CDR1 and CDR2: SEHNR and FQNEAQ (reference sequence). The V end lost 5 bases, the J end lost 0 bases, and 11 bases lay between the germline ends. The CDR3 has 15 amino acids. The CDR3 bases are TGTGCCAGCAGCCGGGGCAGGGATAGCAATCAGCCCCAGCATTTT. This sequence encodes CASSRGRDSNQPQHF.

V is TRBV29-1 and J is TRBJ2-7; D gene uncertain. The CDR3 length is 12 residues. Trimming stripped 5 bases from V and 7 bases from J, with 15 bases between. Germline CDR1 and CDR2: SQVTM and ANQGSEA. The CDR3 reads CSVLFLSEEQYF. DNA of the CDR3: TGCAGCGTTCTATTTCTGTCGGAAGAGCAGTACTTC.

V usage is TRBV9 and J usage is TRBJ2-7; either TRBD1 or TRBD2 may fit D (5 bases each). V lost 0 bases, J lost 3 bases, and 10 bases lay in between. Per the germline V gene, CDR1 is SGDLS and CDR2 is YYNGEE. The CDR3 totals 14 residues. CDR3 amino acids: CASSVAGTNYEQYF. CDR3 in DNA: TGTGCCAGCAGCGTAGCTGGGACGAACTACGAGCAGTACTTC.

This clone has more than one count but fewer than ten. This chain uses TRBV10-3 with TRBJ2-5; TRBD1 aligns across 10 bases. Germline V gene data show CDR1 as ENHRY and CDR2 as SYGVKD. Unmatched junction bases numbered 10, after V lost 4 bases and J lost 5 bases. This CDR3 spans 16 amino acids. The CDR3 DNA follows: TGTGCCATCAGTGCGGTGACAGGGGGCGTGGGGGAGACCCAGTACTTC. This translates into CAISAVTGGVGETQYF.